Below are 26 T cell receptor beta chains sequenced from a single sample in a study of T cell changes during pregnancy in multiple sclerosis. The method was immunoSEQ multiplex PCR; TCRdb's version includes in-frame clones alone and lacks a portion of them. There are approximately 63,000 clones in the sample; roughly 91% occur only once, and less than 1.5% lies in the top ten. The input for sequencing was peripheral blood, taken after pregnancy. The receptors derive from a female donor in good health, enrolled as a control in a pregnancy study.

The V and J genes are TRBV7-9 and TRBJ2-1; TRBD2 matches 7 bases. Germline trimming cut 5 bases from V and 8 bases from J; bases unmatched to any gene: 15. This CDR3 is built from 16 residues. The germline gives CDR1 SEHNR, CDR2 FQNEAQ (reference sequence). This chain's CDR3 is CASSPRGSGDLYEQFF. In DNA, the CDR3 is TGTGCCAGCAGCCCGCGTGGGAGCGGGGATCTCTATGAGCAGTTCTTC.

V and J are TRBV7-2 and TRBJ1-1; a weak D match, TRBD1 (6 bases). The CDR3 consists of 16 residues. Germline lookup yields CDR1 SGHTA and CDR2 FQGNSA. Trimming shortened V by 6 bases and J by 2 bases, and 19 bases separated the two germline ends. CDR3 in amino acids: CASSYTGWSPNTEAFF. CDR3 sequence (DNA): TGTGCCAGCAGTTACACAGGGTGGTCCCCCAACACTGAAGCTTTCTTT.

The V call is TRBV14, the J call TRBJ2-1; D perhaps matches TRBD1 (7 bases). The V end was cut by 3 bases, the J end by 7 bases, with 16 bases between. Looked up from germline, CDR1 is SGHDN and CDR2 is FVKESK. CDR3 length: 15 amino acids. CDR3 sequence reads: CASSQGRAGGNEQFF. CDR3 nucleotide sequence: TGTGCCAGCAGCCAGGGCCGGGCAGGGGGGAATGAGCAGTTCTTC. Filled out from reference TRBV14 and TRBJ2-1, the complete variable domain reads EAGVTQFPSHSVIEKGQTVTLRCDPISGHDNLYWYRRVMGKEIKFLLHFVKESKQDESGMPNNRFLAERTGGTYSTLKVQPAELEDSGVYFCASSQGRAGGNEQFFGPGTRLTVL.

This chain joins TRBV30 and TRBJ1-1; 9 nucleotides match TRBD1. The CDR3 consists of 13 residues. The germline gives CDR1 GTSNPN, CDR2 SVGIG (reference sequence). J gave up 4 bases and V 0 bases, and 0 bases lay outside the gene matches. The CDR3 region has the DNA TGTGCCTGGAGTGTGACAGGGGGCACTGAAGCTTTCTTT. Protein sequence: CAWSVTGGTEAFF.

The chain joins TRBV10-2 to TRBJ2-7, with D possibly TRBD2 on 6 matching bases. Germline V gene sequence: CDR1 WSHSY, CDR2 SAAADI. The CDR3 consists of 14 residues. The ends were cut back, 6 bases at V and 3 bases at J, with 15 bases in the middle. This CDR3 reads CASRDESGLYEQYF. The CDR3 DNA follows: TGCGCCAGCAGGGACGAGTCGGGACTCTACGAGCAGTACTTC.

The genes are TRBV30 and TRBJ1-2; 11 bases are shared with TRBD1. Per the germline V gene, CDR1 is GTSNPN and CDR2 is SVGIG (reference sequence). This CDR3 region has 15 residues. J lost 7 bases, V lost 3 bases, and 10 bases had no gene match. The CDR3 DNA follows: TGTGCCTGGAGACCTGTAACCGGGACAGGGGGTGGCTACACCTTC. Translation: CAWRPVTGTGGGYTF. Filled out from reference TRBV30 and TRBJ1-2, the complete variable domain reads SQTIHQWPATLVQPVGSPLSLECTVEGTSNPNLYWYRQAAGRGLQLLFYSVGIGQISSEVPQNLSASRPQDRQFILSSKKLLLSDSGFYLCAWRPVTGTGGGYTFGSGTRLTVV.

The chain combines TRBV5-1 with TRBJ2-7; 11 bases are a match to TRBD1. V dropped 1 base and J dropped 3; count of bases not matched to a gene: 3. Looked up from germline, CDR1 is SGHRS and CDR2 is YFSETQ. The CDR3 extends over 15 amino acids. CDR3 sequence (DNA): TGCGCCAGCAGCTTGTACGGGACAGGGGGCTACGAGCAGTACTTC. As protein: CASSLYGTGGYEQYF. Looking up the rest from reference TRBV5-1 and TRBJ2-7 gives the full variable domain: KAGVTQTPRYLIKTRGQQVTLSCSPISGHRSVSWYQQTPGQGLQFLFEYFSETQRNKGNFPGRFSGRQFSNSRSEMNVSTLELGDSALYLCASSLYGTGGYEQYFGPGTRLTVT.

As DNA, the CDR3 is TGTGCCAGCAGCTCTACGGGACAGGGGGCGAACATTCAGTACTTC. This codes for CASSSTGQGANIQYF. The J gene is TRBJ2-4, the V gene TRBV7-3; 12 bases align to TRBD1. The germline CDR1 and CDR2 sequences are SGHTA and FQGTGA. V trimming: 4 bases; J trimming: 7 bases; junction bases outside the gene matches: 5. The CDR3 runs to 15 residues. Using reference TRBV7-3 and TRBJ2-4 for the parts outside the CDR3, the full variable domain is GAGVSQTPSNKVTEKGKYVELRCDPISGHTALYWYRQSLGQGPEFLIYFQGTGAADDSGLPNDRFFAVRPEGSVSTLKIQRTERGDSAVYLCASSSTGQGANIQYFGAGTRLSVL.

The J gene is TRBJ2-3, the V gene TRBV5-8; tentatively, D is TRBD1 (6 bases). This CDR3 has 12 amino acids. Germline CDR1 and CDR2: SGHTS and YDEGEE. With 7 bases removed from V and 0 bases from J, the gap between germline ends came to 6 bases. The CDR3 DNA follows: TGTGCCAGCCAGGGGAGCACAGATACGCAGTATTTT. Encoded protein: CASQGSTDTQYF.

The chain joins TRBV2 to TRBJ1-2, with TRBD1 matching 7 bases. V was pared by 5 bases and J by 7 bases, with 10 bases of the junction left unmatched. This CDR3 region has 14 residues. From germline, CDR1 is SNHLY and CDR2 FYNNEI. CDR3 in amino acids: CASSKDRPQGGYTF. The CDR3 DNA reads TGTGCCAGCAGTAAGGACAGGCCCCAAGGTGGCTACACCTTC.

The V gene is TRBV7-2, the J gene TRBJ1-2; 11 bases align to TRBD1. V lost 1 base, J lost 4 bases, and 5 bases stayed unmatched. Germline V gene lookup returns CDR1 SGHTA and CDR2 FQGNSA. CDR3 length: 16 residues. The CDR3 nucleotides are TGTGCCAGCAGCTTAGTGGCGGGACAGGGGGTCTATGGCTACACCTTC. Protein: CASSLVAGQGVYGYTF.

This chain links TRBV2 with TRBJ1-1; D not certain. CDR3 length: 14 residues. Germline CDR1 and CDR2: SNHLY and FYNNEI. V lost 5 bases, J lost 1 base, and 11 bases lay in between. In DNA form, the CDR3 reads TGTGCCAGCAGTTCGATTCTAGCGAACACTGAAGCTTTCTTT. This sequence encodes CASSSILANTEAFF.

The rearrangement links TRBV5-6 to TRBJ1-2; D call uncertain. The CDR3 extends over 14 amino acids. The V gene lost 0 bases and the J gene lost 4 bases, with 10 bases spanning the gap. CDR1 is SGHDT, CDR2 YYEEEE, per germline. CDR3 residues: CASSLGQATYGYTF. CDR3 DNA sequence: TGTGCCAGCAGCTTGGGTCAGGCAACCTATGGCTACACCTTC.

This chain links TRBV4-2 with TRBJ2-7; the D gene is possibly TRBD1 (6 bases). The CDR3 consists of 13 residues. Germline V gene data show CDR1 as LGHNA and CDR2 as YNFKEQ. V lost 3 bases to trimming and J lost 4 bases, with 10 bases between them. CDR3 nucleotides: TGTGCCAGCAGCCAGGGGACATCTTACGAGCAGTACTTC. Its translation is CASSQGTSYEQYF.

J is TRBJ2-5 and V is TRBV30; 10 bases align to TRBD1. From germline, CDR1 is GTSNPN and CDR2 SVGIG (reference sequence). Trimming cost V 0 bases and J 4 bases; bases outside gene matches: 8. This CDR3 is built from 16 residues. CDR3 loop: CAWSVSGTGVRETQYF. CDR3 nucleotide sequence: TGTGCCTGGAGTGTATCGGGGACAGGGGTAAGAGAGACCCAGTACTTC.

The DNA of the CDR3 is TGCAGCGTCCCCCTCCCTAAGGGGAAATTAAATGGCTACACCTTC. It yields the protein CSVPLPKGKLNGYTF. J is TRBJ1-2 and V is TRBV29-1; D may be TRBD1 (5 bases). This CDR3 is built from 15 residues. Trimming shortened V by 6 bases and J by 6 bases, and 23 bases separated the two germline ends. The germline V gene encodes CDR1 SQVTM and CDR2 ANQGSEA.

The table lists this clone with a few counts. The rearrangement uses TRBV6-6 and TRBJ1-2, with 7 bases that match TRBD1. The CDR3 loop spans 16 amino acids. Germline trimming cut 6 bases from V and 3 bases from J; bases unmatched to any gene: 13. CDR1 is MNHNY and CDR2 is SVGAGI in the germline V gene (reference sequence). In nucleotides, the CDR3 is TGTGCCAGCAGGCCTGACAGGGCCAACCTTCACTATGGCTACACCTTC. Encoded protein: CASRPDRANLHYGYTF.

This chain connects TRBV6-5 to TRBJ2-3; 10 nucleotides line up with TRBD2. Trimming cost V 7 bases and J 9 bases; bases outside gene matches: 10. The CDR3 has 14 amino acids. Germline assignment: CDR1 MNHEY and CDR2 SVGAGI. The chain's CDR3 is CASTQAGGQGTQYF. In nucleotides, the CDR3 is TGTGCCAGCACACAAGCGGGGGGGCAGGGGACGCAGTATTTT.

V gene TRBV27 combines with J gene TRBJ1-2; D is perhaps TRBD1 (5 bases). Germline V gene sequence: CDR1 MNHEY, CDR2 SMNVEV (reference sequence). V shed 6 bases and J shed 5 bases, with 10 bases lying between them. The CDR3 has 12 amino acids. CDR3 bases: TGTGCCAGCAGGTCAACAGGTTATGGCTACACCTTC. This encodes CASRSTGYGYTF.

The chain joins TRBV9 to TRBJ2-5; a possible D gene is TRBD2 (5 bases). This CDR3 has 14 residues. The V gene's germline CDR1 is SGDLS and CDR2 YYNGEE. V lost 0 bases to trimming and J lost 2 bases, with 8 bases between them. CDR3 coding DNA: TGTGCCAGCAGCGTAGGAGGGTTACAAGAGACCCAGTACTTC. This encodes CASSVGGLQETQYF.

Here the CDR3 DNA reads TGTGCCAGCAAAGAATTGAGTCAGACAACTCTCTACGAGCAGTACTTC. It yields the protein CASKELSQTTLYEQYF. The rearrangement joins TRBV25-1 to TRBJ2-7, with D unresolved. This CDR3 has 16 amino acids. Looked up from germline, CDR1 is MGHDK and CDR2 is SYGVNS. V was shortened by 7 bases and J by 3 bases, with 22 bases between the two germline ends.

This chain links TRBV4-3 with TRBJ1-1, with 7 bases aligning to TRBD1. Germline CDR1 LGHNA, CDR2 YSLEER. J was trimmed by 1 base and V by 1 base; bases with no gene match: 9. The CDR3 runs 17 residues. This chain's CDR3 is CASSQAPQTGWNTEAFF. In DNA form, the CDR3 reads TGCGCCAGCAGCCAAGCTCCCCAGACAGGGTGGAACACTGAAGCTTTCTTT.

The chain uses TRBV15 and TRBJ2-3, with D maybe TRBD2 (6 bases). This CDR3 has 14 residues. Looked up from germline, CDR1 is LNHNV and CDR2 is YYDKDF (reference sequence). Trimming left V 5 bases short and J 2 bases short, with 11 bases between. The CDR3 reads CATSGGLDTDTQYF. The DNA of the CDR3 is TGTGCCACCAGCGGGGGACTTGACACAGATACGCAGTATTTT.

The chain uses TRBV7-3 and TRBJ2-2; TRBD1 agrees at 7 bases. V shed 5 bases, J shed 0 bases, and the junction held 6 bases outside the gene matches. The CDR3 length is 16 residues. Germline values: CDR1 SGHTA, CDR2 FQGTGA. The CDR3 coding sequence is TGTGCCAGCAGCCAGGTGGGACAGTCGAACACCGGGGAGCTGTTTTTT. Translation gives CASSQVGQSNTGELFF.

The rearrangement joins TRBV4-3 to TRBJ2-7; the match to TRBD1 covers 10 bases. The junction had 3 bases not matched to a gene; V was cut back by 2 bases and J by 2 bases. The CDR3 spans 15 residues. Germline CDR1 LGHNA, CDR2 YSLEER. CDR3 nucleotide sequence: TGCGCCAGCAGCCAACAGGGACAGGGGACCTACGAGCAGTACTTC. Amino acid sequence: CASSQQGQGTYEQYF.

This clone was observed a handful of times. The CDR3 nucleotides read TGTGCCAGCAGTGGGACAGGGGGGTCCTACGAGCAGTACTTC. The encoded protein is CASSGTGGSYEQYF. The chain carries TRBV6-6 and TRBJ2-7; 11 bases fit TRBD1. This CDR3 spans 14 amino acids. The V gene end was trimmed by 5 bases and the J gene end by 1 base; junction bases not matched to a gene: 1. Germline V gives CDR1 MNHNY, CDR2 SVGAGI (reference sequence).